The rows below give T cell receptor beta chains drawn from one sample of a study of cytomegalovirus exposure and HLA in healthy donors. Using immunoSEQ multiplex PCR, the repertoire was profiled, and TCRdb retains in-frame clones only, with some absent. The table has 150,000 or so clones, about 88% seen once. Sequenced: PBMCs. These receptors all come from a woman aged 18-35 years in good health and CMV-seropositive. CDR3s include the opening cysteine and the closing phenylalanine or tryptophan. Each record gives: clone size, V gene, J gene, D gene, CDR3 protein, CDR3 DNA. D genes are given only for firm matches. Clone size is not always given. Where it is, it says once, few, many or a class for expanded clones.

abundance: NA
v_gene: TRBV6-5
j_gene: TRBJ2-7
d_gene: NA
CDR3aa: CASSRTGNEQYF
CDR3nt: TGTGCCAGCAGTAGAACAGGGAACGAGCAGTACTTC

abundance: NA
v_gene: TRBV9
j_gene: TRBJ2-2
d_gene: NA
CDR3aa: CASSVLTSSPGELFF
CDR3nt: TGTGCCAGCAGCGTGCTAACTAGCTCGCCCGGGGAGCTGTTTTTT

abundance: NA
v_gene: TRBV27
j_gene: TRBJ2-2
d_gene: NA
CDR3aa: CASSFSPANTGELFF
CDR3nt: TGTGCCAGCAGTTTTTCTCCCGCGAACACCGGGGAGCTGTTTTTT

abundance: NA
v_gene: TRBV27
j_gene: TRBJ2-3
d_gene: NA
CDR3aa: CASSFRSTQYF
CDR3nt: TGTGCCAGCAGTTTTCGGTCTACGCAGTATTTT

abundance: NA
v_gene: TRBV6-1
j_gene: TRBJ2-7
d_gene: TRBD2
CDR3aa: CASSDGLAASYEQYF
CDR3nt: TGTGCCAGCAGTGATGGACTAGCGGCTTCCTACGAGCAGTACTTC

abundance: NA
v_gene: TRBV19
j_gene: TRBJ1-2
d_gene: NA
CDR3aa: CASSMGAGGYTF
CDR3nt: TGTGCCAGTAGTATGGGGGCCGGAGGCTACACCTTC

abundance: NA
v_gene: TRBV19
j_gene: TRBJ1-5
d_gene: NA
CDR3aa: CASSIVQRASQPQHF
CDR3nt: TGTGCCAGTAGTATAGTCCAGAGGGCGAGTCAGCCCCAGCATTTT

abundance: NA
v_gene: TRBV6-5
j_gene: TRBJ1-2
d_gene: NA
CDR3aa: CASSYGGNVPGYTF
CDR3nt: TGTGCCAGCAGTTACGGGGGGAACGTTCCTGGCTACACCTTC

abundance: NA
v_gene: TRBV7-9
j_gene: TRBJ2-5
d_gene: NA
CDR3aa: CASSFWDNQETQYF
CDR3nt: TGTGCCAGCAGCTTCTGGGACAACCAAGAGACCCAGTACTTC

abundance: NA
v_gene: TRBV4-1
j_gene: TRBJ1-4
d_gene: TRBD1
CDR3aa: CASSQTGGEKLFF
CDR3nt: TGCGCCAGCAGCCAAACAGGGGGCGAAAAACTGTTTTTT

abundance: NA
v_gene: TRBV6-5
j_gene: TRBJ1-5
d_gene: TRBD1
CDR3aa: CASSYLMDRGTQHF
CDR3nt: TGTGCCAGCAGTTACTTGATGGACAGGGGGACCCAGCATTTT

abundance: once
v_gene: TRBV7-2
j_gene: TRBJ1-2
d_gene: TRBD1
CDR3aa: CASSPTGTGVFGYTF
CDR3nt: TGTGCCAGCAGCCCCACCGGGACAGGGGTCTTTGGCTACACCTTC

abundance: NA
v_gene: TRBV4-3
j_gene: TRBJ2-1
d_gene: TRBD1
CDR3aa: CASSQGQGGSEQFF
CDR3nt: TGCGCCAGCAGCCAAGGACAGGGGGGCAGTGAGCAGTTCTTC

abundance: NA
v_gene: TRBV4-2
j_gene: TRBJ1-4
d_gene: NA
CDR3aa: CASSQIEEPTNEKLFF
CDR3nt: TGTGCCAGCAGCCAAATTGAGGAACCAACTAATGAAAAACTGTTTTTT

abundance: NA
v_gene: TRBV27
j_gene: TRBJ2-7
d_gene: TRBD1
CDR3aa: CASRQGIYEQYF
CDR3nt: TGTGCCAGTAGACAGGGGATCTACGAGCAGTACTTC

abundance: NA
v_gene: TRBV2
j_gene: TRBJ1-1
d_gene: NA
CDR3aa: CASRDSGVTEAFF
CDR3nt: TGTGCCAGCAGGGATTCAGGGGTGACTGAAGCTTTCTTT

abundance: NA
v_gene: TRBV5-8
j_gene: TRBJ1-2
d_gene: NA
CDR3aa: CASSFTRSYGYTF
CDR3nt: TGTGCCAGCAGCTTTACACGGAGCTATGGCTACACCTTC

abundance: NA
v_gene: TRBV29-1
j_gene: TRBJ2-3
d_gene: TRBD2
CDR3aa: CSGGLGPTDTQYF
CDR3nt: TGCAGCGGGGGACTAGGCCCCACAGATACGCAGTATTTT

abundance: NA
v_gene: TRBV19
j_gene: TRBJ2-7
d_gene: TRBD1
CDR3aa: CASSNIGTGTYEQYF
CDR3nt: TGTGCCAGTAGTAATATCGGGACAGGGACCTACGAGCAGTACTTC

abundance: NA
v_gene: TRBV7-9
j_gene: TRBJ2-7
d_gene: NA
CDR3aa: CASSPDSFYEQYF
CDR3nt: TGTGCCAGCAGCCCGGACTCCTTCTACGAGCAGTACTTC

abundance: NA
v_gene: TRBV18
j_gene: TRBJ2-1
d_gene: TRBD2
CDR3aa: CASLLAGGLNEQFF
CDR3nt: TGTGCCAGCCTTCTAGCGGGAGGTCTAAATGAGCAGTTCTTC

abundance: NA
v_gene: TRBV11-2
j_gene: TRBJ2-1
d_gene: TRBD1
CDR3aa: CASSLESDRGRFF
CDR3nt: TGTGCCAGCAGCTTAGAATCCGACAGGGGTAGGTTCTTC

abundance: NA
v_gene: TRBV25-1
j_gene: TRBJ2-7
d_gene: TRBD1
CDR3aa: CASSEYPGGEQYF
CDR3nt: TGTGCCAGCAGTGAATATCCAGGGGGCGAGCAGTACTTC

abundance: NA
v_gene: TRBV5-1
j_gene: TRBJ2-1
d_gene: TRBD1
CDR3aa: CASSDGTGVSEQFF
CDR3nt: TGCGCCAGCAGCGATGGGACAGGGGTGTCCGAGCAGTTCTTC